This T cell receptor (beta chain) was sequenced in a study of blood T cell repertoires in COVID-19. Background on the study: Spain, Italy and the United States supplied samples that represented acute and convalescent COVID-19. T cells, B-cell-depleted T cells, or PBMCs provided the cDNA or gDNA that served as material.

Germline V CDR1 and CDR2: SGHVS, FQNEAQ. Between the trimmed V and J ends, which lost 2 bases and 6 bases, there was a span of 10 bases. The CDR3 runs 14 residues. As originally analysed: Nucleated cell counts were estimated from reference gene primer amplification. Produced via immunoSEQ multiplex PCR; TCRdb's table is partial and in-frame only. The V and J calls and clone size come from that table; D and trimming were worked out from the DNA. The table lists around 240,000 clones, 70% to 90% of them singletons. Sequenced material: peripheral blood. This receptor was identified in a man aged 40-50 years with acute or convalescent COVID-19. The chain uses TRBV7-8 and TRBJ1-4; D gene uncertain. This CDR3 is CASSLMAMDEKLFF. The CDR3 nucleotides are TGTGCCAGCAGCTTAATGGCAATGGATGAAAAACTGTTTTTT.